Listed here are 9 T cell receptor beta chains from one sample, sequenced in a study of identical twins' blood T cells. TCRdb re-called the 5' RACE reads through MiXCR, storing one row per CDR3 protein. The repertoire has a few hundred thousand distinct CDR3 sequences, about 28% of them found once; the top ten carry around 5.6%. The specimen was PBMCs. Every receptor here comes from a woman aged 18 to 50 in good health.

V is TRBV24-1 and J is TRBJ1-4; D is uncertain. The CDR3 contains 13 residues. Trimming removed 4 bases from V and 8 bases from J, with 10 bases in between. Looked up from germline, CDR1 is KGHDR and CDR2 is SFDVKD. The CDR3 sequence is CATSDERGEKLFF. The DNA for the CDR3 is TGTGCCACCAGTGACGAACGAGGAGAAAAACTGTTTTTT.

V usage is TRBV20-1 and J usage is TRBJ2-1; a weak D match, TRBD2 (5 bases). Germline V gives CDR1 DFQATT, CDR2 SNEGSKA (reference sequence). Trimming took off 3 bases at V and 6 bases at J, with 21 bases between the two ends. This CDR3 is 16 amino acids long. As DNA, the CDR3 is TGCAGTGCTAGTGTCTGGGAGAGCGCAGGCGGCAATGAGCAGTTCTTC. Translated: CSASVWESAGGNEQFF.

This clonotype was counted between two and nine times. Written as DNA, the CDR3 is TGCAGTGCTATAGACCCAAGCTCCTACAATGAGCAGTTCTTC. It translates to CSAIDPSSYNEQFF. The chain combines TRBV20-1 with TRBJ2-1, with D hard to call. The CDR3 length is 14 residues. CDR1 DFQATT and CDR2 SNEGSKA come from the germline V gene (reference sequence). The V and J ends lost 4 bases and 0 bases respectively, with 10 bases between them.

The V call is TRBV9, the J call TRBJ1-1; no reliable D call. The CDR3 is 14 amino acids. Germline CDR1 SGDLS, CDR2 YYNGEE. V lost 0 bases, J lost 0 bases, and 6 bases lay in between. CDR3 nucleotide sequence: TGTGCCAGCAGCGTAGGACGGATGAACACTGAAGCTTTCTTT. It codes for CASSVGRMNTEAFF.

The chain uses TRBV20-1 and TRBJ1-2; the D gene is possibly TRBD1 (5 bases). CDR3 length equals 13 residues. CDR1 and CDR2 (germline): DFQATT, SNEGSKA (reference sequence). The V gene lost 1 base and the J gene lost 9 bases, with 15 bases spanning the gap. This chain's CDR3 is CSARGHGAASYTF. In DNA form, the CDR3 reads TGCAGTGCTAGAGGACACGGGGCGGCGAGCTACACCTTC.

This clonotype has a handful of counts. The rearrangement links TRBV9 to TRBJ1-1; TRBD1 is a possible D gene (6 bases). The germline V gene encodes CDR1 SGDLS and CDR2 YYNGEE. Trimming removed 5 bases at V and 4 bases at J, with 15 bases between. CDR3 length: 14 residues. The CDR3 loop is CASRMGGTGTEAFF. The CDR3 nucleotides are TGTGCCAGCAGGATGGGGGGCACGGGCACTGAAGCTTTCTTT.

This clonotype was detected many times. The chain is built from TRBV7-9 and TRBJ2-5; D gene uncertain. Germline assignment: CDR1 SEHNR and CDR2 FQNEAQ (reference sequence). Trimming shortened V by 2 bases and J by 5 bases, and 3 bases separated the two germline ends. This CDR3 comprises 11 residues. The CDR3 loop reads CASSLHETQYF. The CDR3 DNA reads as TGTGCCAGCAGCTTACACGAGACCCAGTACTTC.

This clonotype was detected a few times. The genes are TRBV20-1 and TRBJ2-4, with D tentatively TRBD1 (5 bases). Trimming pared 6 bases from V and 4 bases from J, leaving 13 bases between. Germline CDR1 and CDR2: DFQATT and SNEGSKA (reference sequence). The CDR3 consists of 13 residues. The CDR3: CSALVRGKNIQYF. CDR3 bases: TGCAGTGCCTTGGTTAGGGGTAAAAACATTCAGTACTTC.

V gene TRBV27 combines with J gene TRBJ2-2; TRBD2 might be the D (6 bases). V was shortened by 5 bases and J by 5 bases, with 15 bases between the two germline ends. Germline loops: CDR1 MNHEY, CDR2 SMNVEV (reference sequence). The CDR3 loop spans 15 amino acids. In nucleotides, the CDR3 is TGTGCCAGCAGTCGGGACTCCCGAAGAACCGGGGAGCTGTTTTTT. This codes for CASSRDSRRTGELFF.